The 7 T cell receptor delta chains presented below share a single source sample, sequenced in a study of γδ T cells in repeated Plasmodium falciparum infection. TCRdb called clones anew from the multiplex PCR reads with CATT. The sample includes around 89,000 delta-chain clones, approximately 1.5% seen only once; the top ten take approximately 10%. Gammadelta T cells were flow-sorted from PBMC into Vgamma9/Vdelta2+ and Vdelta2-negative populations for bulk analysis. Source material: gamma-delta T cells from blood. All receptors come from a pool of human donors (malaria-infected and uninfected, not separated).

This clone was observed a handful of times. TCRdb shows a much larger clone's protein in place of this DNA's translation, and the two differ at residue 21, likely through a read error; the protein shown is translated from the DNA. The V gene is given as TRDV1, and no J gene call is available; the D call TRDD3 from the table was never checked on the DNA. Per germline, CDR1 TSWWSYY and CDR2 QGS. The CDR3 is made up of 23 amino acids. The CDR3 loop is CALGRRVVTRKLGDTPSTDKPIF. CDR3 sequence (DNA): TGTGCTCTTGGGAGAAGGGTAGTTACCCGAAAACTGGGGGATACTCCCAGTACCGATAAACCCATCTTT.

This clone was seen a handful of times. This is likely an artifact of a read error, given a far larger clone one base away. The same CDR3 is also encoded by other DNA sequences in this sample. V and J are TRDV1 and TRDJ1; tentatively, D is TRDD2 or TRDD3 (6 bases each). V was cut by 9 bases and J by 0 bases, with 41 bases left in between. The CDR3 runs to 23 residues. Germline V CDR1 and CDR2: TSWWSYY, QGS. The CDR3 sequence: CALGSCAPTPWDWGPPYTDKLIF. DNA of the CDR3: TGTGCTCTCGGGTCCTGTGCTCCTACTCCTTGGGATTGGGGGCCACCCTACACCGATAAACTCATCTTT.

This clone was picked up a small number of times. For this DNA, TCRdb reports the protein of a much larger clone, which diverges at residue 10, most likely from a read error; the protein presented here is translated directly from the DNA. This chain uses TRDV1 with TRDJ1; no definite D call. The CDR3 has 16 amino acids. Germline V lookup: CDR1 TSWWSYY, CDR2 QGS. The V end lost 0 bases, the J end lost 2 bases, and 13 bases lay between the germline ends. CDR3 nucleotide sequence: TGTGCTCTTGGGGAACTATATCCGGGGTATACCGATAAACTCATCTTT. Protein sequence: CALGELYPGYTDKLIF.

For this clone: The translation of this DNA and the TCRdb protein of a much larger clone differ at residue 7, probably owing to a read error; the protein shown here is translated from the DNA. The J gene is TRDJ1, the V gene TRDV1, with 11 bases lining up with TRDD3. TCRdb records no J gene; here it was assigned by comparing the DNA to germline. The CDR3 has 23 residues. Germline values: CDR1 TSWWSYY, CDR2 QGS. V lost 3 bases, J lost 0 bases, and 24 bases stayed unmatched. CDR3 sequence: CALGEVSLPHYWGIGSYTDKLIF. CDR3 coding DNA: TGTGCTCTTGGGGAGGTCAGCCTTCCCCATTACTGGGGGATAGGTTCGTACACCGATAAACTCATCTTT.

This clone was seen a few times. A far larger clone lies a single base away; this is likely a read error. Other DNA sequences in this specimen translate into the identical CDR3. The V and J genes are TRDV1 and TRDJ1; tentatively, D is TRDD3 (5 bases). TCRdb lists no J gene, so it was determined here by aligning the DNA to germline. This CDR3 has 15 amino acids. In germline, CDR1 is TSWWSYY, CDR2 QGS. CDR3 loop: CALGELGFYTDKLIF. The CDR3 DNA sequence: TGTGCTCTCGGGGAATTGGGGTTTTACACCGATAAACTCATCTTT.

This clone was observed a few times. TCRdb's protein for this DNA is that of a much larger clone and differs from the translation at residue 21, likely a read error; the protein shown is the DNA translation. The chain carries TRDV3 and TRDJ2, with 12 bases lining up with TRDD3. The CDR3 has 23 residues. Germline V gene lookup returns CDR1 TVYSNPD and CDR2 GDNSRS (reference sequence). CDR3 residues: CAFQRKKFLRYWGIPWPTAQPFF. The CDR3 coding sequence is TGTGCCTTCCAGAGGAAAAAATTCCTACGGTACTGGGGGATACCATGGCCGACAGCACAACCCTTCTTT. The whole variable domain, filled in from reference TRDV3 and TRDJ2, reads CDKVTQSSPDQTVASGSEVVLLCTYDTVYSNPDLFWYRIRPDYSFQFVFYGDNSRSEGADFTQGRFSVKHILTQKAFHLVISPVRTEDSATYYCAFQRKKFLRYWGIPWPTAQPFFGKGTQLIVEP.

Comments on this clone: A read error likely explains why the TCRdb protein, taken from a much larger clone, differs from this DNA's translation at residue 14; the protein shown is translated from the DNA. The chain joins TRDV1 to TRDJ1; 9 nucleotides line up with TRDD3. TCRdb supplies no J gene; here it was assigned by aligning the nucleotide sequence to germline. V trimming: 5 bases; J trimming: 3 bases; junction bases outside the gene matches: 19. The CDR3 covers 19 residues. Per germline, CDR1 TSWWSYY and CDR2 QGS. This chain's CDR3 is CALGTTKRGYANHADKLIF. CDR3 coding DNA: TGTGCTCTTGGGACTACCAAGCGGGGATACGCCAATCACGCCGATAAACTCATCTTT.